The 28 T cell receptor beta chains below were found in one sample sequenced in a study of human T cells and chemical hapten exposure. TCRdb re-called the RACE reads through MiXCR, storing one row per CDR3 protein. The table lists around 75,000 distinct CDR3 sequences, 10% to 13% of them singletons. Time point: patch test 2, 6 weeks after DPC sensitization. Regarding treatment: therapeutic diphenylcyclopropenone sensitization with weekly scalp DPC. Sequenced here: whole blood, sampled in connection with sensitization to the hapten diphenylcyclopropenone (DPC). Every receptor here comes from a woman in her forties or fifties with alopecia areata. Some clones in this sample may be carry-over from other donors' samples.

This clonotype was detected a few times. The chain couples TRBV3-1 to TRBJ1-1; 9 bases align to TRBD1. Germline assignment: CDR1 LGHDT and CDR2 YNNKEL (reference sequence). V shed 6 bases and J 1 base; nucleotides not matched to a gene: 3. The CDR3 is 14 residues long. The CDR3 nucleotides read TGTGCCAGCAGGCTACAGGGGGCGAACACTGAAGCTTTCTTT. It encodes CASRLQGANTEAFF.

This clonotype appeared a few times. The genes are TRBV18 and TRBJ2-3; possibly TRBD1 or TRBD2 for D (6 bases each). Germline CDR1 reads KGHSH; CDR2 reads LQKENI. Trimming left V 8 bases short and J 1 base short, with 22 bases between. This CDR3 has 17 amino acids. CDR3 sequence reads: CASNGGGQSGGTDTQYF. CDR3 DNA sequence: TGTGCCAGCAACGGAGGGGGACAATCAGGGGGCACAGATACGCAGTATTTT.

This chain joins TRBV18 and TRBJ1-3; no reliable D call. Per germline, CDR1 KGHSH and CDR2 LQKENI. The V end was cut by 3 bases, the J end by 0 bases, with 12 bases between. The CDR3 totals 16 residues. The CDR3, as DNA: TGTGCCAGCTCACCGGCGGTACTCGCCTCTGGAAACACCATATATTTT. Translation: CASSPAVLASGNTIYF.

The V call is TRBV20-1, the J call TRBJ1-1; TRBD1 matches at 7 bases. Germline loops: CDR1 DFQATT, CDR2 SNEGSKA (reference sequence). The junction had 10 bases not matched to a gene; V was cut back by 5 bases and J by 4 bases. The CDR3 spans 14 residues. DNA of the CDR3: TGCAGTGCTCCCCGTGACAGGGTAGGCACTGAAGCTTTCTTT. Protein product: CSAPRDRVGTEAFF.

This clonotype has just a few counts. J is TRBJ2-2 and V is TRBV20-1; TRBD1 is a possible D gene (6 bases). Germline V gives CDR1 DFQATT, CDR2 SNEGSKA (reference sequence). The CDR3 has 15 amino acids. The CDR3 region has the DNA TGCAGAGGGGACACTATTCGGGCGAACACCGGGGAGCTGTTTTTT. Protein: CRGDTIRANTGELFF.

In its sample, this clonotype was seen a few times. The rearrangement links TRBV7-2 to TRBJ2-1, with TRBD2 matching over 14 bases. With 1 base clipped from V and 7 bases from J, the junction kept 3 bases outside the gene matches. Germline V gene lookup returns CDR1 SGHTA and CDR2 FQGNSA. The CDR3 sequence is 16 residues long. CDR3 sequence (DNA): TGTGCCAGCAGCTTAGTAAGGACTAGCGGGAGGAATGAGCAGTTCTTC. It codes for CASSLVRTSGRNEQFF.

This clonotype was counted at least ten times. V and J are TRBV6-1 and TRBJ1-1; weak D call: TRBD1 (5 bases). The CDR3 contains 13 residues. The V gene's germline CDR1 is MNHNS and CDR2 SASEGT. The V end was cut by 0 bases, the J end by 11 bases, with 13 bases between. CDR3 in amino acids: CASSEAPGTGAFF. Here the CDR3 DNA reads TGTGCCAGCAGTGAAGCGCCGGGGACTGGGGCTTTCTTT.

This clonotype showed up many times. The V and J genes are TRBV4-1 and TRBJ1-2; no definite D call. The CDR3 runs to 16 residues. Trimming took off 4 bases at V and 0 bases at J, with 15 bases between the two ends. In germline, CDR1 is MGHRA, CDR2 YSYEKL. CDR3 nucleotide sequence: TGCGCCAGCAGCCGGCACGTCCCCCCAGCTAACTATGGCTACACCTTC. Translation: CASSRHVPPANYGYTF.

The chain recombines TRBV7-9 with TRBJ2-3; 11 positions match TRBD2. J was trimmed by 6 bases and V by 0 bases; bases with no gene match: 2. CDR3 length: 15 amino acids. Germline V lookup: CDR1 SEHNR, CDR2 FQNEAQ (reference sequence). DNA for the CDR3: TGTGCCAGCAGCTTAGCGACTAGCGGGACCGATACGCAGTATTTT. Protein product: CASSLATSGTDTQYF. Using reference TRBV7-9 and TRBJ2-3 for the parts outside the CDR3, the full variable domain is DTGVSQNPRHKITKRGQNVTFRCDPISEHNRLYWYRQTLGQGPEFLTYFQNEAQLEKSRLLSDRFSAERPKGSFSTLEIQRTEQGDSAMYLCASSLATSGTDTQYFGPGTRLTVL.

This clonotype was observed at least ten times. The chain links TRBV7-8 to TRBJ1-2; unclear D gene. V shed 1 base and J shed 1 base, with 16 bases lying between them. Germline CDR1 is SGHVS and CDR2 is FQNEAQ. The CDR3 is made up of 17 amino acids. Here the CDR3 reads CASSLGSGVPYNYGYTF. The DNA of the CDR3 is TGTGCCAGCAGCTTAGGATCCGGGGTCCCCTATAACTATGGCTACACCTTC.

In its sample, this clonotype was seen many times. The chain recombines TRBV20-1 with TRBJ2-2; the match to TRBD1 covers 7 bases. CDR1 DFQATT and CDR2 SNEGSKA come from the germline V gene (reference sequence). The J segment lost 7 bases and the V segment lost 6 bases, leaving 8 bases of the junction unmatched. This CDR3 has 13 amino acids. CDR3 region: CSAPGQVHGELFF. DNA for the CDR3: TGCAGTGCCCCCGGACAGGTTCACGGGGAGCTGTTTTTT.

This clonotype was detected many times. The V and J genes are TRBV7-8 and TRBJ1-1; the D is unclear. The CDR3 length is 13 residues. Germline CDR1 and CDR2: SGHVS and FQNEAQ. With 1 base removed from V and 9 bases from J, the gap between germline ends came to 12 bases. The CDR3 DNA reads TGTGCCAGCAGCTTAGGGGAAACGGTCCAAGCTTTCTTT. It is translated as CASSLGETVQAFF.

This clonotype appeared a few times. The chain is built from TRBV20-1 and TRBJ2-5; D remains unclear. V gave up 6 bases and J gave up 2 bases, with 7 bases separating them. This CDR3 spans 11 amino acids. The germline CDR1 and CDR2 sequences are DFQATT and SNEGSKA (reference sequence). The DNA of the CDR3 is TGCAGTGCCATGGGGCAAGAGACCCAGTACTTC. Protein sequence: CSAMGQETQYF.

The chain is built from TRBV9 and TRBJ1-4; 8 bases are a match to TRBD1. Unmatched junction bases numbered 10, after V lost 5 bases and J lost 7 bases. CDR1 is SGDLS and CDR2 is YYNGEE in the germline V gene. The CDR3 spans 15 residues. The CDR3 sequence: CASRLTGQGSEKLFF. For the CDR3, the DNA is TGTGCCAGCAGACTAACTGGACAGGGAAGTGAAAAACTGTTTTTT.

The sample holds many counts of this clonotype. The V and J genes are TRBV10-3 and TRBJ1-6, with unresolved D. CDR1 is ENHRY and CDR2 is SYGVKD in the germline V gene. This CDR3 spans 20 amino acids. The V gene lost 3 bases and the J gene lost 4 bases, with 25 bases spanning the gap. The CDR3 nucleotides read TGTGCCATCAGTGACATAACCGGGCCACCTTCGGGTATATATAATTCACCCCTCCACTTT. Its translation is CAISDITGPPSGIYNSPLHF.

The chain is built from TRBV28 and TRBJ2-7; D is unresolved. CDR3 length equals 13 residues. Trimming removed 8 bases from V and 6 bases from J, with 17 bases in between. Germline V gene sequence: CDR1 MDHEN, CDR2 SYDVKM. CDR3 coding DNA: TGTGCCAGCTCTCGGGCACCTACCCCCGAGCAGTACTTC. Amino acid sequence: CASSRAPTPEQYF.

In this sample, this clonotype turned up a few times. This chain connects TRBV29-1 to TRBJ1-5; 7 nucleotides align to TRBD1. J lost 2 bases, V lost 5 bases, and 6 bases had no gene match. The CDR3 covers 14 residues. Germline lookup yields CDR1 SQVTM and CDR2 ANQGSEA. The CDR3 coding sequence is TGCAGCGTTAAAACCACAGGGGGCAATCAGCCCCAGCATTTT. Amino acid sequence: CSVKTTGGNQPQHF.

This clonotype came up many times. The chain is built from TRBV18 and TRBJ2-3, with TRBD2 identical over 8 bases. The CDR3 totals 16 residues. Germline V gives CDR1 KGHSH, CDR2 LQKENI. J lost 2 bases, V lost 1 base, and 5 bases had no gene match. CDR3 in amino acids: CASSPLLAGITDTQYF. CDR3 nucleotide sequence: TGTGCCAGCTCACCACTGCTAGCGGGTATCACAGATACGCAGTATTTT.

This rearrangement joins TRBV29-1 to TRBJ2-1; 8 bases agree with TRBD2. Per germline, CDR1 SQVTM and CDR2 ANQGSEA. Trimming cost V 4 bases and J 8 bases; bases outside gene matches: 7. The CDR3 runs to 13 residues. The CDR3 DNA reads TGCAGCGTTGGGACTAGCCGTGTCGATGAGCAGTTCTTC. Protein product: CSVGTSRVDEQFF.

This clonotype came up many times. The chain joins TRBV4-2 to TRBJ2-1; the D gene is possibly TRBD2 (6 bases). Per the germline V gene, CDR1 is LGHNA and CDR2 is YNFKEQ. V lost 0 bases and J 3 bases, leaving 12 bases between the germline ends. There are 16 residues in the CDR3. CDR3 nucleotides: TGTGCCAGCAGCCAAGATGGTGGCGGGATCTACAATGAGCAGTTCTTC. This encodes CASSQDGGGIYNEQFF.

This clonotype was observed a handful of times. The chain recombines TRBV11-2 with TRBJ2-2; 8 bases match TRBD2. The germline V gene has CDR1 SGHAT and CDR2 FQNNGV. The CDR3 spans 16 residues. V shed 0 bases and J 6 bases; nucleotides not matched to a gene: 6. In DNA, the CDR3 is TGTGCCAGCAGCTTAGAGGGACTAGTATTCGCCGGGGAGCTGTTTTTT. Its protein product is CASSLEGLVFAGELFF.

This clonotype was counted a few times. The chain links TRBV5-1 to TRBJ2-5; tentatively, D is TRBD2 (7 bases). Between the trimmed V and J ends, which lost 1 base and 5 bases, there was a span of 15 bases. This CDR3 comprises 15 residues. Per germline, CDR1 SGHRS and CDR2 YFSETQ. CDR3 region: CASSLLGGPGETQYF. The DNA for the CDR3 is TGCGCCAGCAGCTTGCTGGGGGGGCCCGGTGAGACCCAGTACTTC.

About this clonotype itself: This sequence may be a read error, since a much larger clone differs from it by one base. Here the CDR3 DNA reads TGTGCCACCGCTCTAGGACTACTCCTCAATGAGCAGTTCTTC. The encoded protein is CATALGLLLNEQFF. The V gene is TRBV10-3, the J gene TRBJ2-1; maybe TRBD2 (6 bases). CDR1 and CDR2 from the germline V gene are ENHRY and SYGVKD. V lost 10 bases to trimming and J lost 6 bases, with 19 bases between them. The CDR3 runs to 14 residues.

This clonotype appeared a few times. The CDR3 region has the DNA TGCAGTGCTAGCGGGGTGACAGATTCTTTTGAAGCTTTCTTT. Protein sequence: CSASGVTDSFEAFF. The gene calls are TRBV20-1 and TRBJ1-1; weak D call: TRBD1 (5 bases). Between the trimmed V and J ends, which lost 3 bases and 7 bases, there was a span of 18 bases. Germline V gene sequence: CDR1 DFQATT, CDR2 SNEGSKA (reference sequence). The CDR3 has 14 amino acids.

The table lists this clonotype with many counts. The chain joins TRBV7-9 to TRBJ2-7; possible D gene TRBD1, 6 bases. The germline V and J ends were trimmed by 5 bases and 2 bases, with 31 bases remaining between them. Looked up from germline, CDR1 is SEHNR and CDR2 is FQNEAQ (reference sequence). CDR3 size: 20 residues. CDR3 sequence: CASSPLGATTRPILAYEQYF. The CDR3 DNA is TGTGCCAGCAGCCCTCTGGGGGCTACGACAAGACCCATCTTGGCCTACGAGCAGTACTTC.

The genes are TRBV3-1 and TRBJ2-1, with TRBD2 identical over 13 bases. Germline V gene sequence: CDR1 LGHDT, CDR2 YNNKEL (reference sequence). The CDR3 consists of 17 residues. V trimming: 0 bases; J trimming: 7 bases; junction bases outside the gene matches: 6. The CDR3 sequence is CASSQDITSGRGNEQFF. The CDR3 DNA sequence: TGTGCCAGCAGCCAAGACATTACTAGCGGGAGGGGGAATGAGCAGTTCTTC.

This clonotype showed up many times. This CDR3 is CASSPRADSGNTIYF. For the CDR3, the DNA is TGTGCCAGCTCACCACGGGCAGACTCTGGAAACACCATATATTTT. The chain has TRBV18 and TRBJ1-3; D not certain. Germline V lookup: CDR1 KGHSH, CDR2 LQKENI. V was cut by 1 base and J by 0 bases, with 7 bases left in between. There are 15 residues in the CDR3.

The chain is built from TRBV12-3 or TRBV12-4 and TRBJ2-7; TRBD1 is a possible D gene (6 bases). The CDR3 length is 13 residues. Trimming removed 5 bases from V and 5 bases from J, with 13 bases in between. CDR3 protein: CASSRRGWDEQYF. CDR3 sequence (DNA): TGTGCCAGCAGTCGCAGGGGATGGGACGAGCAGTACTTC.